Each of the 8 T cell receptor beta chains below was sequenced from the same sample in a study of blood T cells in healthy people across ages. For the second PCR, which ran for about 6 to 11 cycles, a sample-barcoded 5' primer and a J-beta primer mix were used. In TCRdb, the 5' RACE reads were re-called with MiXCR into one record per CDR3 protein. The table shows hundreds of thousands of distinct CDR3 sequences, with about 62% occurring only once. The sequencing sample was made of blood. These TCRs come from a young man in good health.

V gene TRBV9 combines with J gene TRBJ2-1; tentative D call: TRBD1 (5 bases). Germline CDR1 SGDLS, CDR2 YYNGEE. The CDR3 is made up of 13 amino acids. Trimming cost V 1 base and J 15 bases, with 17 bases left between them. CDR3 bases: TGTGCCAGCAGCGTATTGGGGCAAGGAAACGCGTTCTTC. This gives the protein CASSVLGQGNAFF.

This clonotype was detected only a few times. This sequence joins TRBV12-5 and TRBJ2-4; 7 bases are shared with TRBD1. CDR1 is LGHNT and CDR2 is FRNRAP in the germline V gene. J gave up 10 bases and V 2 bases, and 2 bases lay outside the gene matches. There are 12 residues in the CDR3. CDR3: CASGLTGVIQYF. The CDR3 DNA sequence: TGTGCTAGTGGTTTGACAGGGGTGATTCAGTACTTC.

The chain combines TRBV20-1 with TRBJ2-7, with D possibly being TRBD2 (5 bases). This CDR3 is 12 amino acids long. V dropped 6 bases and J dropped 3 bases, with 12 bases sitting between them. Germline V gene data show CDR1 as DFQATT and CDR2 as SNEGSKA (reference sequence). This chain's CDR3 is CSATSGDYEQYF. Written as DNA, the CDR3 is TGCAGTGCAACCAGCGGAGACTACGAGCAGTACTTC.

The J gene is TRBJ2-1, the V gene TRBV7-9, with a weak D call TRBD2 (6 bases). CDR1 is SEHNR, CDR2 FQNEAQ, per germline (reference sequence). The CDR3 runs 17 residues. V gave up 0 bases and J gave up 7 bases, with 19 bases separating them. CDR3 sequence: CASSLASATGARNEQFF. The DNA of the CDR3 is TGTGCCAGCAGCTTAGCGTCTGCTACGGGAGCTCGAAATGAGCAGTTCTTC. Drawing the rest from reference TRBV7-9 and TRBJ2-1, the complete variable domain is DTGVSQNPRHKITKRGQNVTFRCDPISEHNRLYWYRQTLGQGPEFLTYFQNEAQLEKSRLLSDRFSAERPKGSFSTLEIQRTEQGDSAMYLCASSLASATGARNEQFFGPGTRLTVL.

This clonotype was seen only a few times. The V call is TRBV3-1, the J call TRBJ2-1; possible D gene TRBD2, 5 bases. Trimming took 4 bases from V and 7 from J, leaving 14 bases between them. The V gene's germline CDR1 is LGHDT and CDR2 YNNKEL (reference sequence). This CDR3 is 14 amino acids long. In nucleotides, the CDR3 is TGTGCCAGCAGCCCCTGGGCCGGGGATAATGAGCAGTTCTTC. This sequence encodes CASSPWAGDNEQFF.

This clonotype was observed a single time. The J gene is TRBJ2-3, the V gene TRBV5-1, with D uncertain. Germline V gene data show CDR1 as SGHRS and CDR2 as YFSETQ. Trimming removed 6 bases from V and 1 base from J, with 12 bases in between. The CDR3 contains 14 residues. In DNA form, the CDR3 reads TGCGCCAGCATCCTAGATCCTGGCACAGATACGCAGTATTTT. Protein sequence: CASILDPGTDTQYF.

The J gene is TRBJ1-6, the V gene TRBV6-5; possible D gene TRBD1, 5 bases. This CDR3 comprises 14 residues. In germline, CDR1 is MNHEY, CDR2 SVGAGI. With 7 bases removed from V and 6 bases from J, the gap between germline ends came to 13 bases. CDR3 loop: CASNHRTGNSPLHF. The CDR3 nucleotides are TGTGCCAGCAACCACAGGACCGGTAATTCACCCCTCCACTTT.

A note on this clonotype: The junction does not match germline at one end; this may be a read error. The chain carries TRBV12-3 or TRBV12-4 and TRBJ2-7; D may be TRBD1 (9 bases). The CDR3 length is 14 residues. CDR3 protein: CASSVAGQGYEQYF. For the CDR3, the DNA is TGTGCCAGCAGTGTAGCGGGACAGGGTTACGAGCAGTACTTC.